The clone carrying this TCR beta chain has just a few counts. Its antigen is still unknown. These data are taken from a study of blood T cells in healthy people across ages. Peripheral blood was drawn, ten milliliters per donor. Overall study results and limits: While age rose, TCR beta diversity per million T cells dropped in a roughly linear way. CMV infection status of these donors was not known. Long-lived donors had more naive CD4+ cells and higher diversity than aged donors.

A second 7 to 11 cycle PCR used barcoded and J-beta primers. TCRdb re-derived calls from the 5' RACE reads in MiXCR, one entry per CDR3 protein. The sample lists some 900,000 distinct CDR3 sequences, roughly 52% occurring once. This CDR3 spans 18 amino acids. Germline V gives CDR1 SGHRS, CDR2 YFSETQ. The V and J ends lost 3 bases and 0 bases respectively, with 16 bases between them. Material for sequencing was blood. The V call is TRBV5-1, the J call TRBJ2-6, with D possibly matching TRBD2 (5 bases). The TCR sequence derives from a man aged 25 to 45 in good health. CDR3 DNA: TGCGCCAGCAGCTACACCATTTTGAGCGGCTCTGGGGCCAACGTCCTGACTTTC. Amino acids: CASSYTILSGSGANVLTF.